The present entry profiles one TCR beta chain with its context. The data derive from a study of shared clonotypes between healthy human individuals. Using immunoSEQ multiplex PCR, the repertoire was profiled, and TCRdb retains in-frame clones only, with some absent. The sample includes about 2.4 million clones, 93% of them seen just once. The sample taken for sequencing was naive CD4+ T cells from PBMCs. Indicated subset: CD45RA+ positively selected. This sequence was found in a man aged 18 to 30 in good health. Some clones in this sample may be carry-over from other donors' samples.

The CDR3 loop reads CASSSGSTGYTF. The DNA for the CDR3 is TGTGCCAGCAGTTCAGGATCGACTGGCTACACCTTC. The gene calls are TRBV2 and TRBJ1-2; D is ambiguous. Germline V gene data show CDR1 as SNHLY and CDR2 as FYNNEI. The CDR3 runs 12 residues. The ends were cut back, 5 bases at V and 7 bases at J, with 11 bases in the middle.